The clone carrying this TCR beta chain was seen more than once but under ten times. This entry belongs to a study of control samples from healthy donors and cancer patients. This CDR3 comprises 15 residues. V was cut by 2 bases and J by 3 bases, with 11 bases left in between. The germline V gene encodes CDR1 SGHTA and CDR2 FQGNSA. Sequenced by immunoSEQ multiplex PCR; TCRdb stores in-frame clones only, minus some. This table has about 130,000 clones, approximately 94% appearing once. The sequencing sample was made of PBMCs. The V gene is TRBV7-2, the J gene TRBJ2-1; D assignment may be TRBD1 or TRBD2 (6 bases each). The sequence came from a man aged 45-65 years with head and neck cancer. This CDR3 reads CASSLTAGHYNEQFF. The CDR3, as DNA: TGTGCCAGCAGCTTAACCGCGGGACACTACAATGAGCAGTTCTTC.